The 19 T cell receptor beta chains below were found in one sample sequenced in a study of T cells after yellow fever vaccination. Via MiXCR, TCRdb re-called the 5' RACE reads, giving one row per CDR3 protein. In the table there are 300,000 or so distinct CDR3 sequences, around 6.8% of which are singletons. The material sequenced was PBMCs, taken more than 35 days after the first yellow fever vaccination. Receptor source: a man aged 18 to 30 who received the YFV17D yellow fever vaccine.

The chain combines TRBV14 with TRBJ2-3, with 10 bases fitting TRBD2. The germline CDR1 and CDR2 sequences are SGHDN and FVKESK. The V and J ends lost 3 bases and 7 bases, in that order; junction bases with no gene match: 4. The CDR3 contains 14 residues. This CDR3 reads CASSQGTSANTQYF. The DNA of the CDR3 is TGTGCCAGCAGCCAGGGGACTAGCGCGAATACGCAGTATTTT.

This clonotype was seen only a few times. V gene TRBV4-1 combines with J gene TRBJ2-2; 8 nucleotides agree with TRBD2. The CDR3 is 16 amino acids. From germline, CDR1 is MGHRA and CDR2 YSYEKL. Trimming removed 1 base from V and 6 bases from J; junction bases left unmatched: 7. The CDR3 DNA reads TGCGCCAGCAGCCAAGGGCGGGGGGCGCAAGCCGGGGAGCTGTTTTTT. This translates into CASSQGRGAQAGELFF.

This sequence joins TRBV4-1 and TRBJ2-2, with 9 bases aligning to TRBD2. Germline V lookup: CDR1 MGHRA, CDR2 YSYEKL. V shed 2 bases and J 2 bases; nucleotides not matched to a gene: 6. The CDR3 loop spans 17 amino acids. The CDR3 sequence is CASSQRPSGVNTGELFF. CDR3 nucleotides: TGCGCCAGCAGCCAACGGCCTAGCGGGGTAAACACCGGGGAGCTGTTTTTT.

The CDR3 DNA follows: TGCGCCAGCAGCCGATCGCCCCCGGAACAGGGGGTTGGTCAGCCCCAGCATTTT. Amino acid sequence: CASSRSPPEQGVGQPQHF. This chain uses TRBV4-1 with TRBJ1-5; the match to TRBD1 covers 8 bases. The CDR3 sequence is 18 residues long. The germline V gene has CDR1 MGHRA and CDR2 YSYEKL. J was trimmed by 6 bases and V by 4 bases; bases with no gene match: 17.

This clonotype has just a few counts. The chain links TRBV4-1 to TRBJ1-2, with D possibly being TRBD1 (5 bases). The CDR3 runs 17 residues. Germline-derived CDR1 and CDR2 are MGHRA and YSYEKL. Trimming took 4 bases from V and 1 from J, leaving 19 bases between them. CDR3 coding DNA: TGCGCCAGCAGCCGGATTATCAGACGGGGGAATAACTATGGCTACACCTTC. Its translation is CASSRIIRRGNNYGYTF.

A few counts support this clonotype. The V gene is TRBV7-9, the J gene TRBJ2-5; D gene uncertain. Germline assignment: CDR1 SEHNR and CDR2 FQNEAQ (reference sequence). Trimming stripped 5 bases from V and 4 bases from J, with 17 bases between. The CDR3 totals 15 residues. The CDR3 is CASSPSVRKGETQYF. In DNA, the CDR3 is TGTGCCAGCAGCCCCTCGGTCAGGAAGGGAGAGACCCAGTACTTC.

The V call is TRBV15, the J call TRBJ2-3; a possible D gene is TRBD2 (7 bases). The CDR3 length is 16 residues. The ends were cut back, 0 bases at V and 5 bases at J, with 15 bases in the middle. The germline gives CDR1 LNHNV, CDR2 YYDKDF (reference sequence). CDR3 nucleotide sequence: TGTGCCACCAGCAGAGATCTTGCGGGGGCTAAAGATACGCAGTATTTT. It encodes CATSRDLAGAKDTQYF.

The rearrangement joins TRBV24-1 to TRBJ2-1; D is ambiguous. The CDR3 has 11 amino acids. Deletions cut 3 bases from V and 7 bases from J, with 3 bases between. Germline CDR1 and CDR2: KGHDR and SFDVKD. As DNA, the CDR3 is TGTGCCACCAGTGATGGTAATGAGCAGTTCTTC. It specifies CATSDGNEQFF.

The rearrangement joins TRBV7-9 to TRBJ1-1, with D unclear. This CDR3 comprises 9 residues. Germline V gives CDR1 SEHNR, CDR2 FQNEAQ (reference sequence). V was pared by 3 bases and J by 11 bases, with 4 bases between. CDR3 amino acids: CASSFCAFF. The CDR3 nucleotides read TGTGCCAGCAGCTTTTGCGCTTTCTTT.

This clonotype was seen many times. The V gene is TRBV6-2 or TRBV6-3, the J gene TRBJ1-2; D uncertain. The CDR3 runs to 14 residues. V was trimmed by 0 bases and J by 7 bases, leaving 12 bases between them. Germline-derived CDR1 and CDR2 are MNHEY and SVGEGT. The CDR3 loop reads CASSYSRLGSGYTF. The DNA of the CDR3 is TGTGCCAGCAGTTACTCGAGGCTGGGCTCTGGCTACACCTTC.

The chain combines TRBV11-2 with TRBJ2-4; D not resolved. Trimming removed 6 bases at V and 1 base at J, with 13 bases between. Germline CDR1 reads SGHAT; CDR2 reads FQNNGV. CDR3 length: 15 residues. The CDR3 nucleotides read TGTGCCAGCAGGAGCGTATCAAGGGCCAAAAACATTCAGTACTTC. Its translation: CASRSVSRAKNIQYF.

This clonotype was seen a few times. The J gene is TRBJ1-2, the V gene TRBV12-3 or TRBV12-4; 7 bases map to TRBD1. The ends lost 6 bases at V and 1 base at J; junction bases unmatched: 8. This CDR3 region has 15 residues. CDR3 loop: CASSKTGDLNYGYTF. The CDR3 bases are TGTGCCAGCAGCAAAACAGGGGACCTTAACTATGGCTACACCTTC.

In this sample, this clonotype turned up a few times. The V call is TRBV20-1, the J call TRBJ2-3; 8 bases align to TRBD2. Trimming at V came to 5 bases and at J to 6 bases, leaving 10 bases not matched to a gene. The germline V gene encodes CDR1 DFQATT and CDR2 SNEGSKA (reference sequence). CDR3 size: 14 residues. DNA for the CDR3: TGCAGTGCTGGGACTAGTCAGGGTGCCGATACGCAGTATTTT. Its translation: CSAGTSQGADTQYF.

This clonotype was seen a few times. The CDR3, as DNA: TGTGCCAGCAGCTCAAAAAGGACCGAAGAAGATACGCAGTATTTT. Encoded protein: CASSSKRTEEDTQYF. This sequence joins TRBV7-6 and TRBJ2-3; D not resolved. V was cut by 4 bases and J by 5 bases, with 16 bases left in between. CDR1 is SGHVS, CDR2 FNYEAQ, per germline. CDR3 size: 15 residues.

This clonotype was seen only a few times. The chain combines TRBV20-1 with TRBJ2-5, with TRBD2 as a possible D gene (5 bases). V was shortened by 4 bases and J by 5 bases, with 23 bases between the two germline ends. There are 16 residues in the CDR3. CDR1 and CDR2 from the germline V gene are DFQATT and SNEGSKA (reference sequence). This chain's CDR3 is CSANGLDVPRRETQYF. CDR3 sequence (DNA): TGCAGTGCTAACGGACTTGACGTTCCTCGCCGGGAGACCCAGTACTTC.

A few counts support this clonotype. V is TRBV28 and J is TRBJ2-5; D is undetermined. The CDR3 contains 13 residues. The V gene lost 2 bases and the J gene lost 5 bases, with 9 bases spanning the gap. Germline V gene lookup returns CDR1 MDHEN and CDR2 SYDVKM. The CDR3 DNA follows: TGTGCCAGCAGTTTACCCGAGGCGGAGACCCAGTACTTC. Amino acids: CASSLPEAETQYF.

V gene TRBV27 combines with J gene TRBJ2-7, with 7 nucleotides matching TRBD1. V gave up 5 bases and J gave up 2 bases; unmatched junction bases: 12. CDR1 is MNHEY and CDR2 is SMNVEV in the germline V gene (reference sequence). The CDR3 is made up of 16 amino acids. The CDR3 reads CASSPSAGQEAYEQYF. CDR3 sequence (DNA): TGTGCCAGCAGTCCGTCTGCCGGACAGGAGGCCTACGAGCAGTACTTC.

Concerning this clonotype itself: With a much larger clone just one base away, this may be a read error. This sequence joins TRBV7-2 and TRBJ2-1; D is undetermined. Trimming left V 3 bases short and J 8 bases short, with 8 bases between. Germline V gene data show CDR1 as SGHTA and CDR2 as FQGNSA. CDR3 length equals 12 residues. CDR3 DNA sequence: TGTGCCAGCAGCTTGCCTCCACATGAGCAGTTCTTC. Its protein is CASSLPPHEQFF.

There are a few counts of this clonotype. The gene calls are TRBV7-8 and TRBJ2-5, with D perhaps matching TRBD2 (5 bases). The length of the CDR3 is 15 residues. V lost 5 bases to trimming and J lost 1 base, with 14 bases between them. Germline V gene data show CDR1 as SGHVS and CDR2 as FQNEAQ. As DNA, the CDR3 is TGTGCCAGCAGCACTAGGAGAGGGATCCAAGAGACCCAGTACTTC. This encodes CASSTRRGIQETQYF.